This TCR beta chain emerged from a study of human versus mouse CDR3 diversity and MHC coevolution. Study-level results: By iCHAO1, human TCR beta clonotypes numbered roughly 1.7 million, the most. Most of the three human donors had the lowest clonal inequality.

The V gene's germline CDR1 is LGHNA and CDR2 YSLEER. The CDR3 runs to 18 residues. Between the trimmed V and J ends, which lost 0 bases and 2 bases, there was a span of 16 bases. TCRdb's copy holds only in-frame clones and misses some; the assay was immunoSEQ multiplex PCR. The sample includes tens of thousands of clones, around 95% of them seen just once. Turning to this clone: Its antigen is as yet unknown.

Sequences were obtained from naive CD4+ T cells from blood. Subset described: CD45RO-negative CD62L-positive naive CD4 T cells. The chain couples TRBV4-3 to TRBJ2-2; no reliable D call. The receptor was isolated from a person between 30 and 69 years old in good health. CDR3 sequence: CASSQDWSLARNTGELFF. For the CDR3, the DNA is TGCGCCAGCAGCCAAGATTGGTCGCTGGCCAGAAACACCGGGGAGCTGTTTTTT.